The clone carrying this TCR beta chain has a handful of counts. The source of the sample is a study of blood T cell repertoires in COVID-19. The repertoire was sequenced with immunoSEQ multiplex PCR; TCRdb's copy has only in-frame clones and lacks some. The sample lists about 150,000 clones, roughly nine tenths seen once, with roughly 4% in the top ten. Germline assignment: CDR1 MNHNY and CDR2 SVGAGI (reference sequence). There are 16 residues in the CDR3. V lost 2 bases and J lost 6, with 19 bases in between. V and J are TRBV6-6 and TRBJ1-2, with D maybe TRBD1 (5 bases). The receptor was derived from a woman aged 40 to 50 who had been exposed to COVID-19. Sequenced: PBMCs or T cells enriched from blood (not recorded which). Here the CDR3 reads CASSYPPKGALHGYTF. CDR3 sequence (DNA): TGTGCCAGCAGTTACCCCCCGAAAGGGGCCCTCCATGGCTACACCTTC.